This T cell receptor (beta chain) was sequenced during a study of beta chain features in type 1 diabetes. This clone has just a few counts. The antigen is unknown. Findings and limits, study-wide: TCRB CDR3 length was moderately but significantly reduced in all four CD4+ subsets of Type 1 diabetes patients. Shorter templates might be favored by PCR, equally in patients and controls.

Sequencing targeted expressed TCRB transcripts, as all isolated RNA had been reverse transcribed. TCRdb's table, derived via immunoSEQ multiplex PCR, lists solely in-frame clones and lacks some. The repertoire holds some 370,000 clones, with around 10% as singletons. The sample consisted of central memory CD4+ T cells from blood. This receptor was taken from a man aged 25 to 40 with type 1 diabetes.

The DNA for the CDR3 is TGTGCCAGCAGCCAACGGCAACTAGCATGGGGGAAGGTAACCTACGAGCAGTACTTC. Translating gives CASSQRQLAWGKVTYEQYF. This sequence joins TRBV14 and TRBJ2-7, with TRBD2 as a possible D gene (6 bases). The CDR3 loop spans 19 amino acids. Germline CDR1 is SGHDN and CDR2 is FVKESK. Trimming removed 2 bases from V and 2 bases from J, with 25 bases in between.